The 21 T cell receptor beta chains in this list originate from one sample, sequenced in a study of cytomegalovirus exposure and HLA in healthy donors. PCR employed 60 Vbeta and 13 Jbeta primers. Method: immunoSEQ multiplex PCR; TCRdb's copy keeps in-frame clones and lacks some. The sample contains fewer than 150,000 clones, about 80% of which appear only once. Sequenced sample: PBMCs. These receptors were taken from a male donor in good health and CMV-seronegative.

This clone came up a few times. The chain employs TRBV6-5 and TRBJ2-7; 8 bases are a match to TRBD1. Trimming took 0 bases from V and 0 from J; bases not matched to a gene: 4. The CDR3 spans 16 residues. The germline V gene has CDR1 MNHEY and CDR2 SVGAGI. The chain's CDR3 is CASSYSTTGGSYEQYF. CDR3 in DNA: TGTGCCAGCAGTTACTCGACAACAGGGGGCTCCTACGAGCAGTACTTC.

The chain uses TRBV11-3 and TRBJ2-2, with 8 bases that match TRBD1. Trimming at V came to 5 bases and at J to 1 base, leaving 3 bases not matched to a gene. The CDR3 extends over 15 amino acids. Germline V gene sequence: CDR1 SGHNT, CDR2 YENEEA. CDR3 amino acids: CASSGQGGNTGELFF. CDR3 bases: TGTGCCAGCAGCGGACAGGGTGGGAACACCGGGGAGCTGTTTTTT.

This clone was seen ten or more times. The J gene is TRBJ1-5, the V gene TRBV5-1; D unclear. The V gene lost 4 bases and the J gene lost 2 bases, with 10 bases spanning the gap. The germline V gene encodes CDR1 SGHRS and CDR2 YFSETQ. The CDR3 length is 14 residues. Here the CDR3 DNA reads TGCGCCAGCAGCGCGGGCGACGGCAATCAGCCCCAGCATTTT. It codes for CASSAGDGNQPQHF.

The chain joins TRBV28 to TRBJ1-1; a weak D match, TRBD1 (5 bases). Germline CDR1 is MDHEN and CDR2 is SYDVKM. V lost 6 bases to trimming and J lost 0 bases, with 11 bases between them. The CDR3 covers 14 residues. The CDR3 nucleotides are TGTGCCAGCAGCGCGGGGCCCATGAACACTGAAGCTTTCTTT. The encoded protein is CASSAGPMNTEAFF.

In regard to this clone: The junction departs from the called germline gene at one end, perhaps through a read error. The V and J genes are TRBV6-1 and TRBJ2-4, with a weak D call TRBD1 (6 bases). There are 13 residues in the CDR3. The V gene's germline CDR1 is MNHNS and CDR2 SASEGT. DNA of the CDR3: TGTGCCAGCAGTGAAGTTTGGGACAACAGTCAGTACTTC. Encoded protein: CASSEVWDNSQYF.

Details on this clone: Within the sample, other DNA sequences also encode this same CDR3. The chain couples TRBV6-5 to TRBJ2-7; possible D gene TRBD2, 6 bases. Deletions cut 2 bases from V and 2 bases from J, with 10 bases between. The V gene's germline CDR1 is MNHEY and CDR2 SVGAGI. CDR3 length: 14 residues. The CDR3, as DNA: TGTGCCAGCAGTTACGAGGAGGGTACCTACGAGCAGTACTTC. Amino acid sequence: CASSYEEGTYEQYF.

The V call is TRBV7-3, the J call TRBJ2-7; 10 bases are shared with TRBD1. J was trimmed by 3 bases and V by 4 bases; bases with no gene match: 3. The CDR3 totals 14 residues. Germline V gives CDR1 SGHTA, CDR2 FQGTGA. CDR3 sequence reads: CASSSTGGGYEQYF. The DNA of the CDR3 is TGTGCCAGCAGCTCGACAGGGGGCGGCTACGAGCAGTACTTC.

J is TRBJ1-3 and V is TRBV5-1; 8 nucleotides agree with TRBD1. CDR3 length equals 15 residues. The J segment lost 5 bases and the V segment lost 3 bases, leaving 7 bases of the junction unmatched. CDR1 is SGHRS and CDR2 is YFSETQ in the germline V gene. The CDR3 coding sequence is TGCGCCAGCAGCTCGGGTGGACAGGGACGAAACACCATATATTTT. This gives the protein CASSSGGQGRNTIYF.

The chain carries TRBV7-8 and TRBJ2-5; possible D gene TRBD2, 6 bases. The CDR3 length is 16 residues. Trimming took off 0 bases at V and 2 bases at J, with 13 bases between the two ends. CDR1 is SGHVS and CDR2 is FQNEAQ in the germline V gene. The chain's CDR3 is CASSLAQARGQETQYF. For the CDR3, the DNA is TGTGCCAGCAGCTTAGCGCAAGCCCGGGGGCAAGAGACCCAGTACTTC.

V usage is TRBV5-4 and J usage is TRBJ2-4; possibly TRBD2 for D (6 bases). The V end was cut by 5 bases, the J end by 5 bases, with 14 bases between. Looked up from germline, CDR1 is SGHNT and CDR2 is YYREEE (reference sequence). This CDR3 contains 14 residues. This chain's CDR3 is CASSDRDLQNIQYF. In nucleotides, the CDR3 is TGTGCCAGCAGTGATCGGGACTTACAAAACATTCAGTACTTC. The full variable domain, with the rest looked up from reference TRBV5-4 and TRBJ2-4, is ETGVTQSPTHLIKTRGQQVTLRCSSQSGHNTVSWYQQALGQGPQFIFQYYREEENGRGNFPPRFSGLQFPNYSSELNVNALELDDSALYLCASSDRDLQNIQYFGAGTRLSVL.

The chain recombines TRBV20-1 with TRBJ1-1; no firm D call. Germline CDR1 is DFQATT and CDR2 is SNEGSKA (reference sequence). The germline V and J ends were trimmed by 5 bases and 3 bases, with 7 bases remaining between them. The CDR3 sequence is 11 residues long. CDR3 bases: TGCAGTGCTGAGGGCTACACTGAAGCTTTCTTT. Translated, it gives CSAEGYTEAFF.

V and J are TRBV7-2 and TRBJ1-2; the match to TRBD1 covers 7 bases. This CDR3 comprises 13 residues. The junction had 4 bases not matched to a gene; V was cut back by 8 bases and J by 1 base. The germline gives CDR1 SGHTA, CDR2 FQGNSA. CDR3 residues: CASAYRGNYGYTF. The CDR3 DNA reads TGTGCCAGCGCCTACAGGGGTAACTATGGCTACACCTTC.

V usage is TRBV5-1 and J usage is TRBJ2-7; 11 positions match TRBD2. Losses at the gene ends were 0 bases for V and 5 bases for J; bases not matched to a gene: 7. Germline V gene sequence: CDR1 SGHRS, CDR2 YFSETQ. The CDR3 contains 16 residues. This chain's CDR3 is CASSLAELLAGDEQYF. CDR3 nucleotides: TGCGCCAGCAGCTTGGCCGAATTACTAGCGGGGGACGAGCAGTACTTC. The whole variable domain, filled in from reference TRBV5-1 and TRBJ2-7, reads KAGVTQTPRYLIKTRGQQVTLSCSPISGHRSVSWYQQTPGQGLQFLFEYFSETQRNKGNFPGRFSGRQFSNSRSEMNVSTLELGDSALYLCASSLAELLAGDEQYFGPGTRLTVT.

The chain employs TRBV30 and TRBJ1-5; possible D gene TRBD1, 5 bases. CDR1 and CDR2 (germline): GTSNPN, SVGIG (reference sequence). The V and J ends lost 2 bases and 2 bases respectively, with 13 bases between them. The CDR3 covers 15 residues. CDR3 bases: TGTGCCTGGAGTAGGGGAGGGAGGCGCAATCAGCCCCAGCATTTT. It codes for CAWSRGGRRNQPQHF.

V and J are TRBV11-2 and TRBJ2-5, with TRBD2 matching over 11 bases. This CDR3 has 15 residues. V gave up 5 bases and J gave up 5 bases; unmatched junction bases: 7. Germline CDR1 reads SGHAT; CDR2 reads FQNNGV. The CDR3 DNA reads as TGTGCCAGCAGCCGTAGCGGGGGGGTCGGGGAGACCCAGTACTTC. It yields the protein CASSRSGGVGETQYF.

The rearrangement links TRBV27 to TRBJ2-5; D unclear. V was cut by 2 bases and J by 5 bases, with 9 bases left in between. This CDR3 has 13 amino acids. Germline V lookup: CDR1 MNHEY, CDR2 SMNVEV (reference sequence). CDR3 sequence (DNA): TGTGCCAGCAGTTTAGTGGTCGGTGAGACCCAGTACTTC. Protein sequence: CASSLVVGETQYF.

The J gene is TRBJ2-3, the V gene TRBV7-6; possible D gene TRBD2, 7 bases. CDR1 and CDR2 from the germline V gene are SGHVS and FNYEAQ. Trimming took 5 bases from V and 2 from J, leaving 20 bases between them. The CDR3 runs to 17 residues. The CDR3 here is CASSQWGAGEITDTQYF. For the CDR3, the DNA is TGTGCCAGCAGCCAGTGGGGGGCGGGGGAGATCACAGATACGCAGTATTTT.

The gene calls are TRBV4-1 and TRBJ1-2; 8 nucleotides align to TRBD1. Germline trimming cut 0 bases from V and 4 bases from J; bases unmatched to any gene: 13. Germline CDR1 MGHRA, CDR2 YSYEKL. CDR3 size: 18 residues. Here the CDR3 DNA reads TGCGCCAGCAGCCAAGATCGAACTCTTTGGGACAGGCCCTATGGCTACACCTTC. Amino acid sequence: CASSQDRTLWDRPYGYTF.

This CDR3 reads CAWSWGQGVSYEQYF. CDR3 nucleotide sequence: TGTGCCTGGAGTTGGGGACAGGGGGTTTCCTACGAGCAGTACTTC. The genes are TRBV30 and TRBJ2-7; 11 positions match TRBD1. The CDR3 contains 15 residues. From germline, CDR1 is GTSNPN and CDR2 SVGIG (reference sequence). The V gene end was trimmed by 2 bases and the J gene end by 1 base; junction bases not matched to a gene: 4.

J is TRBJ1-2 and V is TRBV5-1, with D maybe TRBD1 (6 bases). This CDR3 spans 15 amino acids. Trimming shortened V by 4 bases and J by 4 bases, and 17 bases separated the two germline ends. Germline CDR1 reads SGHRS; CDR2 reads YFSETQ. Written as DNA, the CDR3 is TGCGCCAGCAGCGAGGGGGACACAGGGTTCTATGGCTACACCTTC. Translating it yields CASSEGDTGFYGYTF.

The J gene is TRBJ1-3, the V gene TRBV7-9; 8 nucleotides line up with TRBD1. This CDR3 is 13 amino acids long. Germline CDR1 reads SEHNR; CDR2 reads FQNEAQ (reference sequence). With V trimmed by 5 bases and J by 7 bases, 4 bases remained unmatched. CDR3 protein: CASSQDRANTIYF. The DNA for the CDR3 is TGTGCCAGCAGCCAGGACAGGGCTAACACCATATATTTT.